The source of this T cell receptor beta chain is a study of T cells in Graves' hyperthyroidism and ophthalmopathy. General study results and limits: Among clonotypes expanded in thyroid above 0.001, most were also found in blood.

Germline V gives CDR1 LNHNV, CDR2 YYDKDF (reference sequence). The V gene end was trimmed by 4 bases and the J gene end by 5 bases; junction bases not matched to a gene: 2. CDR3 length: 13 amino acids. Thyroid ultrasound, orbital computed tomography, clinical symptoms, and serum thyroxine and TRAb underpinned diagnoses. This clonotype was picked up a small number of times. Its specificity is not known. What was amplified from RNA transcripts were TCR beta CDR3 regions. TCR CDR3 regions were first amplified by RT-PCR with HTBI primers. TCRdb re-called the multiplex PCR reads through MiXCR, storing one row per CDR3 protein. The sample has approximately 690,000 distinct CDR3 sequences, more than 20% seen once; the top ten hold around a third.

The V and J genes are TRBV15 and TRBJ2-7; TRBD2 agrees at 10 bases. Sequencing input: blood. The sequence was obtained from a man aged 25-45 years with Graves' ophthalmopathy. The CDR3 loop is CATSTSGSNEQYF. CDR3 DNA sequence: TGTGCCACCAGCACTAGCGGGAGTAACGAGCAGTACTTC.